One and the same sample provided the 24 T cell receptor beta chains below, sequenced in a study of cytotoxic CD8 clonotypes in ibrutinib-treated CLL. Some clones are missing from TCRdb's copy, which holds only in-frame ones; the method was immunoSEQ multiplex PCR. The repertoire has roughly 50,000 clones, around three fifths of them found once; the top ten carry roughly a quarter. Source: PBMCs, taken after 24 months of ibrutinib treatment. The receptors shown here come from a human donor with chronic lymphocytic leukemia.

The chain recombines TRBV5-1 with TRBJ2-5; perhaps D is TRBD1 or TRBD2 (5 bases each). Looked up from germline, CDR1 is SGHRS and CDR2 is YFSETQ. The CDR3 sequence is 15 residues long. Between the trimmed V and J ends, which lost 1 base and 5 bases, there was a span of 15 bases. The CDR3 reads CASSLWQGEPETQYF. CDR3 nucleotide sequence: TGCGCCAGCAGCTTGTGGCAGGGAGAACCGGAGACCCAGTACTTC.

The rearrangement links TRBV4-2 to TRBJ2-5, with 15 bases lining up with TRBD2. Per the germline V gene, CDR1 is LGHNA and CDR2 is YNFKEQ. The CDR3 consists of 17 residues. Germline trimming cut 1 base from V and 1 base from J; bases unmatched to any gene: 1. For the CDR3, the DNA is TGTGCCAGCAGCCAAGTGGGACTAGCGGGGGGCCAAGAGACCCAGTACTTC. Translating it yields CASSQVGLAGGQETQYF.

Comment on this clone: The same CDR3 can be traced to other DNA sequences in this sample. This chain links TRBV25-1 with TRBJ2-5; no reliable D call. The CDR3 has 12 residues. Trimming pared 1 base from V and 2 bases from J, leaving 2 bases between. Germline CDR1 reads MGHDK; CDR2 reads SYGVNS. The CDR3, as DNA: TGTGCCAGCAGTGAATCACAAGAGACCCAGTACTTC. Residues: CASSESQETQYF.

V is TRBV20-1 and J is TRBJ2-5; D is undetermined. Trimming removed 3 bases at V and 5 bases at J, with 4 bases between. CDR1 and CDR2 from the germline V gene are DFQATT and SNEGSKA (reference sequence). The length of the CDR3 is 10 residues. CDR3 in amino acids: CSARLETQYF. The CDR3 DNA follows: TGCAGTGCTAGGCTGGAGACCCAGTACTTC.

The chain uses TRBV7-9 and TRBJ2-7; possibly TRBD1 or TRBD2 for D (6 bases each). The CDR3 has 12 residues. Germline-derived CDR1 and CDR2 are SEHNR and FQNEAQ (reference sequence). Trimming left V 5 bases short and J 11 bases short, with 16 bases between. CDR3: CASSPVGGYKYF. In nucleotides, the CDR3 is TGTGCCAGCAGCCCGGTAGGGGGGTACAAGTACTTC. The full variable domain, in which reference TRBV7-9 and TRBJ2-7 provide the parts outside the CDR3, is DTGVSQNPRHKITKRGQNVTFRCDPISEHNRLYWYRQTLGQGPEFLTYFQNEAQLEKSRLLSDRFSAERPKGSFSTLEIQRTEQGDSAMYLCASSPVGGYKYFGPGTRLTVT.

This clone was seen many times. DNA of the CDR3: TGTGCCAGCAGCTTTGAAGGGGGCATCGGCTACACCTTC. This sequence encodes CASSFEGGIGYTF. The rearrangement links TRBV7-9 to TRBJ1-2, with 7 positions matching TRBD1. Germline assignment: CDR1 SEHNR and CDR2 FQNEAQ (reference sequence). V was pared by 3 bases and J by 8 bases, with 6 bases of the junction left unmatched. The CDR3 totals 13 residues.

In this sample, this clone turned up a few times. The rearrangement links TRBV2 to TRBJ1-2; possibly TRBD1 for D (5 bases). The CDR3 consists of 14 residues. Germline V gene sequence: CDR1 SNHLY, CDR2 FYNNEI. The germline V and J ends were trimmed by 6 bases and 0 bases, with 11 bases remaining between them. CDR3 region: CASSQGATNYGYTF. The CDR3 DNA follows: TGTGCCAGCAGCCAAGGGGCAACTAACTATGGCTACACCTTC.

The chain carries TRBV18 and TRBJ1-1, with 7 bases matching TRBD1. Germline CDR1 reads KGHSH; CDR2 reads LQKENI. The CDR3 has 14 amino acids. With V trimmed by 2 bases and J by 4 bases, 4 bases remained unmatched. The CDR3 sequence: CASSPRQGGTEAFF. In nucleotides, the CDR3 is TGTGCCAGCTCACCAAGGCAGGGGGGCACTGAAGCTTTCTTT.

CDR3 residues: CASSQQLATGETQYF. The CDR3 nucleotides read TGCGCCAGCAGCCAACAACTAGCTACCGGAGAGACCCAGTACTTC. This sequence joins TRBV4-1 and TRBJ2-5; D perhaps matches TRBD2 (6 bases). This CDR3 is 15 amino acids long. Looked up from germline, CDR1 is MGHRA and CDR2 is YSYEKL. The V end lost 2 bases, the J end lost 4 bases, and 14 bases lay between the germline ends.

This chain connects TRBV29-1 to TRBJ1-1, with D possibly being TRBD1 (5 bases). Germline V CDR1 and CDR2: SQVTM, ANQGSEA. Trimming cost V 8 bases and J 0 bases, with 25 bases left between them. CDR3 length: 17 amino acids. The CDR3 coding sequence is TGCAGCCCTGCCCGGGGCCCCCGCCATTTGATGAACACTGAAGCTTTCTTT. It specifies CSPARGPRHLMNTEAFF.

V gene TRBV5-6 combines with J gene TRBJ1-1; the match to TRBD1 covers 8 bases. CDR3 length: 16 residues. Germline V gene data show CDR1 as SGHDT and CDR2 as YYEEEE. Trimming took 4 bases from V and 1 from J; bases not matched to a gene: 9. The CDR3 protein is CASSANTGTGNTEAFF. CDR3 nucleotides: TGTGCCAGCAGCGCGAACACCGGGACAGGGAACACTGAAGCTTTCTTT.

The chain couples TRBV15 to TRBJ1-4; D possibly corresponds to TRBD1 (5 bases). V was cut by 5 bases and J by 0 bases, with 10 bases left in between. The CDR3 is made up of 15 amino acids. Germline V gene sequence: CDR1 LNHNV, CDR2 YYDKDF (reference sequence). The CDR3 sequence: CATSGGDATNEKLFF. The CDR3 nucleotides are TGTGCCACCAGCGGGGGGGATGCAACTAATGAAAAACTGTTTTTT.

As to this clone: One end of the junction does not line up with germline, which may come from a read error. The chain carries TRBV7-7 and TRBJ2-5; a possible D gene is TRBD1 (6 bases). The CDR3 consists of 14 residues. Germline CDR1 and CDR2: SSHAT and FNYEAQ (reference sequence). CDR3 sequence: CASSPGQRGETQYF. DNA for the CDR3: TGTGCTAGCAGCCCAGGGCAGAGGGGGGAGACCCAGTACTTC.

The V and J genes are TRBV13 and TRBJ2-3; TRBD2 aligns across 11 bases. Germline V gene data show CDR1 as PRHDT and CDR2 as FYEKMQ (reference sequence). V was pared by 3 bases and J by 6 bases, with 8 bases of the junction left unmatched. The CDR3 has 16 residues. The CDR3 sequence is CASSFLLAGGKDTQYF. For the CDR3, the DNA is TGTGCCAGCAGCTTTTTGCTAGCGGGGGGTAAGGATACGCAGTATTTT.

The chain employs TRBV19 and TRBJ2-2, with 7 bases matching TRBD1. Germline V gives CDR1 LNHDA, CDR2 SQIVND (reference sequence). The CDR3 covers 16 residues. Trimming cost V 5 bases and J 0 bases; bases outside gene matches: 6. CDR3: CASSPQGTANTGELFF. The DNA of the CDR3 is TGTGCCAGTAGTCCACAGGGGACAGCGAACACCGGGGAGCTGTTTTTT.

The chain employs TRBV2 and TRBJ1-2, with D maybe TRBD1 (5 bases). Germline V lookup: CDR1 SNHLY, CDR2 FYNNEI. V was cut by 6 bases and J by 6 bases, with 14 bases left in between. The CDR3 spans 13 residues. CDR3 in amino acids: CASRGDFGDGYTF. The CDR3 DNA reads TGTGCCAGCAGGGGGGACTTCGGGGATGGCTACACCTTC.

This clone was seen repeatedly, ten times or more. The genes are TRBV9 and TRBJ1-3; tentative D call: TRBD1 (6 bases). Trimming shortened V by 3 bases and J by 1 base, and 14 bases separated the two germline ends. There are 16 residues in the CDR3. The germline CDR1 and CDR2 sequences are SGDLS and YYNGEE. For the CDR3, the DNA is TGTGCCAGCAGCGACGACAGGTCTTCGTCTGGAAACACCATATATTTT. As protein: CASSDDRSSSGNTIYF.

This clone was recorded once. The chain has TRBV6-5 and TRBJ2-3; 8 nucleotides line up with TRBD1. There are 13 residues in the CDR3. V lost 6 bases, J lost 6 bases, and 5 bases stayed unmatched. Germline V CDR1 and CDR2: MNHEY, SVGAGI. CDR3 protein: CASRTTGGDTQYF. DNA of the CDR3: TGTGCCAGCAGAACTACAGGGGGGGATACGCAGTATTTT.

The gene calls are TRBV14 and TRBJ1-6; tentative D call: TRBD1 (5 bases). Germline assignment: CDR1 SGHDN and CDR2 FVKESK. The ends were cut back, 1 base at V and 7 bases at J, with 17 bases in the middle. CDR3 length: 17 residues. The CDR3 region has the DNA TGTGCCAGCAGCCAAGTCCGCCCGGGACGGGAAAATTCACCCCTCCACTTT. This gives the protein CASSQVRPGRENSPLHF.

V and J are TRBV2 and TRBJ1-1; D is undetermined. CDR1 is SNHLY, CDR2 FYNNEI, per germline. The CDR3 loop spans 13 amino acids. Trimming took off 6 bases at V and 1 base at J, with 9 bases between the two ends. CDR3 amino acids: CASRGETNTEAFF. The CDR3 nucleotides read TGTGCCAGCAGGGGAGAGACGAACACTGAAGCTTTCTTT.

For the CDR3, the DNA is TGCGCCAGCAGCTTGGCCGTCAGGTCCAGAACCTACGAGCAGTACTTC. Its protein is CASSLAVRSRTYEQYF. The chain employs TRBV5-1 and TRBJ2-7; D is ambiguous. CDR3 length: 16 residues. Trimming took off 0 bases at V and 2 bases at J, with 15 bases between the two ends. Germline V gene lookup returns CDR1 SGHRS and CDR2 YFSETQ.

The chain uses TRBV4-2 and TRBJ1-2, with D possibly TRBD1 on 5 matching bases. Trimming took 0 bases from V and 10 from J, leaving 18 bases between them. The CDR3 is made up of 15 amino acids. Germline CDR1 and CDR2: LGHNA and YNFKEQ. CDR3 DNA sequence: TGTGCCAGCAGCCAAGATGGGGGACGATCCGCCTTCTACACCTTC. Protein sequence: CASSQDGGRSAFYTF.

The CDR3 region is CASRFGTTLFNEQFF. The DNA for the CDR3 is TGTGCCAGCAGATTTGGAACGACGCTCTTTAATGAGCAGTTCTTC. The V call is TRBV7-8, the J call TRBJ2-1, with D unresolved. The germline gives CDR1 SGHVS, CDR2 FQNEAQ. The CDR3 is made up of 15 amino acids. V shed 6 bases and J shed 7 bases, with 19 bases lying between them.

The rearrangement links TRBV2 to TRBJ2-2, with D possibly being TRBD1 or TRBD2 (5 bases each). The germline V gene encodes CDR1 SNHLY and CDR2 FYNNEI. Trimming shortened V by 0 bases and J by 8 bases, and 13 bases separated the two germline ends. The CDR3 spans 15 residues. The CDR3 spells CASSEALRGGGELFF. CDR3 DNA: TGTGCCAGCAGTGAAGCGCTTCGGGGCGGAGGGGAGCTGTTTTTT. The entire variable domain, with the rest obtained from reference TRBV2 and TRBJ2-2, is as follows: EPEVTQTPSHQVTQMGQEVILRCVPISNHLYFYWYRQILGQKVEFLVSFYNNEISEKSEIFDDQFSVERPDGSNFTLKIRSTKLEDSAMYFCASSEALRGGGELFFGEGSRLTVL.